This T cell receptor (beta chain) was recovered during a study of cytomegalovirus exposure and HLA in healthy donors. Study details: Earlier results showed roughly 120 million unique TCR beta sequences derived from about 179 million T cells. Study findings and constraints: No immune exposure information besides CMV serostatus was available. TCR beta sequences reportedly predicted most subjects' HLA-A and HLA-B alleles accurately.

The PCR used 60 Vbeta and 13 Jbeta primers. This table comes from immunoSEQ multiplex PCR, and its TCRdb copy is limited to in-frame clones, with some not included. Here the sample spans more than 150,000 clones, around three quarters being singletons. With respect to this clone: Antigen unknown.

Sample: PBMCs. The TCR sequence derives from a woman in her twenties or thirties in good health and CMV-seropositive.

The CDR3 DNA reads TGTGCCACCATGACAGGAGTTAGCAATCAGCCCCAGCATTTT. This translates into CATMTGVSNQPQHF. The chain joins TRBV6-1 to TRBJ1-5, with a weak D call TRBD1 (6 bases). Germline V gene data show CDR1 as MNHNS and CDR2 as SASEGT. The CDR3 totals 14 residues. Trimming stripped 10 bases from V and 0 bases from J, with 13 bases between.